This TCR beta chain was documented in a study of T-cell memory formation after mild COVID-19. CDR1 LNHNV and CDR2 YYDKDF come from the germline V gene (reference sequence). The CDR3 is 14 amino acids. Deletions cut 0 bases from V and 5 bases from J, with 10 bases between. Using its own MiXCR run on the 5' RACE reads, TCRdb lists one record per CDR3 protein. The top ten clones hold 9.5% to 15% of a sample with hundreds of thousands of distinct CDR3 sequences, around a quarter of them seen once. Material: PBMCs or a T cell subset sorted from them (not recorded which). The sequence derives from an adult woman who had mild COVID-19 (a few samples of this study predate the infection). Cell type and time point are not known. This chain links TRBV15 with TRBJ2-5; D not certain. The CDR3 is CATSREELLETQYF. The CDR3 coding sequence is TGTGCCACCAGCAGAGAAGAACTGCTCGAGACCCAGTACTTC. Combining the CDR3 with reference TRBV15 and TRBJ2-5 gives the whole variable domain DAMVIQNPRYQVTQFGKPVTLSCSQTLNHNVMYWYQQKSSQAPKLLFHYYDKDFNNEADTPDNFQSRRPNTSFCFLDIRSPGLGDTAMYLCATSREELLETQYFGPGTRLLVL.